This T cell receptor beta chain was sequenced for a study of blood T cell repertoires in COVID-19. TCRdb keeps only in-frame clones here, not all; method: immunoSEQ multiplex PCR. The table has around 140,000 clones, 84% seen once. The Seattle site enrolled patients during active infection and followed them longitudinally. Between the trimmed V and J ends, which lost 6 bases and 0 bases, there was a span of 9 bases. The CDR3 is 14 amino acids. CDR1 is MNHEY and CDR2 is SVGAGI in the germline V gene. V and J are TRBV6-5 and TRBJ1-5; D is uncertain. The receptor was derived from a man aged 25 to 40 with COVID-19, enrolled during active disease. The specimen was peripheral blood. Written as DNA, the CDR3 is TGTGCCAGCAGAAGCAGGTATAGCAATCAGCCCCAGCATTTT. Translation gives CASRSRYSNQPQHF.